This T cell receptor beta chain was retrieved from a study of blood T cell repertoires in COVID-19. Turning to the study itself: Material from acute and convalescent COVID-19 was sourced from the United States, Italy and Spain. PBMCs, B-cell-depleted T cells, or T cells were the source of the cDNA or gDNA that made up the material.

Original handling: The authors estimated nucleated cell counts from reference gene primer amplification. Data came from immunoSEQ multiplex PCR; TCRdb stores just in-frame clones and leaves some out. That table furnishes V, J and clone size, whereas the DNA furnished D and trimming. The table records approximately 70,000 clones, 82% of them present only once. Per the germline V gene, CDR1 is MNHEY and CDR2 is SVGAGI. V lost 0 bases and J 14 bases, leaving 14 bases between the germline ends. The CDR3 loop spans 14 amino acids. The chain is built from TRBV6-5 and TRBJ1-6; tentatively, D is TRBD1 (5 bases). Sequencing used peripheral blood. The clonotype comes from a woman older than 75 with acute or convalescent COVID-19. The CDR3 spells CASSYSNEGGALHF. DNA for the CDR3: TGTGCCAGCAGTTACTCGAATGAAGGAGGGGCCCTCCACTTT.